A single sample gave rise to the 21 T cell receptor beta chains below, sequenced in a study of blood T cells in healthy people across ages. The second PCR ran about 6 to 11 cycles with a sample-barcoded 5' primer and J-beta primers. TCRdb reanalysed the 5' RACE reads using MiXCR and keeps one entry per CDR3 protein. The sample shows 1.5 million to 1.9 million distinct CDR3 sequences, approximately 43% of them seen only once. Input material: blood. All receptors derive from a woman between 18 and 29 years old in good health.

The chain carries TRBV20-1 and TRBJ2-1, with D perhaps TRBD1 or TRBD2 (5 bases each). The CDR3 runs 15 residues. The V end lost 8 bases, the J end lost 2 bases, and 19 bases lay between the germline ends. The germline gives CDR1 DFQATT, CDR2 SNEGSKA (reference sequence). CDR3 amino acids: CSPRGPRGTYNEQFF. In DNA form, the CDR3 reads TGCAGTCCCCGGGGCCCAAGAGGGACCTACAATGAGCAGTTCTTC.

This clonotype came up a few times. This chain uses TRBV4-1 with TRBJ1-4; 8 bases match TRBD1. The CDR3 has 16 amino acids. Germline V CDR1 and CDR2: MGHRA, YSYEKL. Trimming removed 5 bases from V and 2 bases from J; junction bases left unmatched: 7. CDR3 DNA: TGCGCCAGCAGCGAGAGTCAGGGGGCCACTAATGAAAAACTGTTTTTT. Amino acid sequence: CASSESQGATNEKLFF.

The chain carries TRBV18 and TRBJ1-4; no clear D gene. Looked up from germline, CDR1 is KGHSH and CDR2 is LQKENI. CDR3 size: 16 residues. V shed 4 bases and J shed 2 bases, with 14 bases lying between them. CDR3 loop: CASSRGRISTNEKLFF. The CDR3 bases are TGTGCCAGCTCACGCGGACGTATCTCGACTAATGAAAAACTGTTTTTT. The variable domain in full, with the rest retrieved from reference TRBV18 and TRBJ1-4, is NAGVMQNPRHLVRRRGQEARLRCSPMKGHSHVYWYRQLPEEGLKFMVYLQKENIIDESGMPKERFSAEFPKEGPSILRIQQVVRGDSAAYFCASSRGRISTNEKLFFGSGTQLSVL.

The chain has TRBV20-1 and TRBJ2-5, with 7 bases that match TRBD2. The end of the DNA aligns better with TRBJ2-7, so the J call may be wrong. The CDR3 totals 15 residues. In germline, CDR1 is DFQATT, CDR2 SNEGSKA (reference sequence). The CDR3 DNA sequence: TGCAGTGCTAGAGATCCGGGCGGGAGCCTCCACGAGCAGTACTTC. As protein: CSARDPGGSLHEQYF.

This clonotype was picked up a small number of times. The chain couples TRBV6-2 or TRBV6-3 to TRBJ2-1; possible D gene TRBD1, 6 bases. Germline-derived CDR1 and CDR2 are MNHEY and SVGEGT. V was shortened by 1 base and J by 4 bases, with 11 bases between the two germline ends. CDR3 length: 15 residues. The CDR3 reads CASSYLGGRYNEQFF. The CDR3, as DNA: TGTGCCAGCAGTTACTTAGGGGGTCGTTACAATGAGCAGTTCTTC.

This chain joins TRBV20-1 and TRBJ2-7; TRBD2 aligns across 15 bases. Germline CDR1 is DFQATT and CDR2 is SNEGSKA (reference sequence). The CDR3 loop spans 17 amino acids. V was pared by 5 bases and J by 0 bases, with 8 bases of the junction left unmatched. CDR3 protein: CSAGGLAGGGVSYEQYF. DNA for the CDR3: TGCAGTGCTGGTGGACTAGCGGGAGGGGGTGTCTCCTACGAGCAGTACTTC.

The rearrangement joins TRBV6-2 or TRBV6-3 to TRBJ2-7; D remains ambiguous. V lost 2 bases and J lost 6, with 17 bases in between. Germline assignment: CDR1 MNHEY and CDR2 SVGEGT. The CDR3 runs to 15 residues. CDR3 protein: CASSYGAFLVCEQYF. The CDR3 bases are TGTGCCAGCAGTTACGGAGCGTTCTTAGTCTGCGAGCAGTACTTC.

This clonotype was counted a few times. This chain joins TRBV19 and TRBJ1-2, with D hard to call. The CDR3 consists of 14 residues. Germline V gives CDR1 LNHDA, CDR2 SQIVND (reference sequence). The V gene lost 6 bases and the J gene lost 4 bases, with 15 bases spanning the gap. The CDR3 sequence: CASSKVSKLYGYTF. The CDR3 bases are TGTGCCAGTAGCAAAGTCAGTAAACTCTATGGCTACACCTTC.

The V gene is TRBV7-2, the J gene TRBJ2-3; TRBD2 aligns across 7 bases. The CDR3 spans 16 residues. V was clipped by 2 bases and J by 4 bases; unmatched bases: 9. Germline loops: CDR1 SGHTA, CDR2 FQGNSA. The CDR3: CASSLIAGHSSDTQYF. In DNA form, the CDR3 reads TGTGCCAGCAGCTTAATAGCGGGCCATAGCTCAGATACGCAGTATTTT.

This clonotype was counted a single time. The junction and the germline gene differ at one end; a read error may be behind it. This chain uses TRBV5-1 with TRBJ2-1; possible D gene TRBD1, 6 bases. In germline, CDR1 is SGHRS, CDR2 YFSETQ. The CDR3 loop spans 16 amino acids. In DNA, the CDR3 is TGCACCAGCAGCGGAACAACAGGGTTCTTGGCTCTGGAGCAGTTCTTC. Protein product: CTSSGTTGFLALEQFF.

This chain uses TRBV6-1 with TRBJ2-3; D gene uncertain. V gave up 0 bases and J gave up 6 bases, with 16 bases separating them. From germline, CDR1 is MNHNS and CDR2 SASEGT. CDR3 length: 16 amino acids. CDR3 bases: TGTGCCAGCAGTGAAGCTGGGTGGATCCGCATGGATACGCAGTATTTT. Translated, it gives CASSEAGWIRMDTQYF.

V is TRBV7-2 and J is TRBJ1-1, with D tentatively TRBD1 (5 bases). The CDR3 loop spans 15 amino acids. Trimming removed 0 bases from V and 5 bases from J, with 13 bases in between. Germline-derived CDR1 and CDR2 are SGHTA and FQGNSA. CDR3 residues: CASSLAGVVETEAFF. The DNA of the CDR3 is TGTGCCAGCAGCTTAGCGGGGGTTGTGGAGACTGAAGCTTTCTTT.

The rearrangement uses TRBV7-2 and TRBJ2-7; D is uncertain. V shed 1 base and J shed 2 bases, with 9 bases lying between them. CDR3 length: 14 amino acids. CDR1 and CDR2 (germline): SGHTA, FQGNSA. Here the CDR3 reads CASSLDVEAYEQYF. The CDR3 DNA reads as TGTGCCAGCAGCTTAGACGTCGAAGCCTACGAGCAGTACTTC.

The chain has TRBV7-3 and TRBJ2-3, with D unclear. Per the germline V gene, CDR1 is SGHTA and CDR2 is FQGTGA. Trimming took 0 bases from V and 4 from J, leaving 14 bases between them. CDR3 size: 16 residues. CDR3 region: CASSLTFEQIADTQYF. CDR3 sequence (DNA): TGTGCCAGCAGCTTAACGTTCGAGCAAATTGCAGATACGCAGTATTTT.

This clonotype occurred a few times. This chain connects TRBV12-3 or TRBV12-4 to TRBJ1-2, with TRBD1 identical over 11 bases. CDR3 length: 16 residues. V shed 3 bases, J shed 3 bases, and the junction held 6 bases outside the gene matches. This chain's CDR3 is CASSFLRTGGDYGYTF. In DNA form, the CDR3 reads TGTGCCAGCAGTTTCCTCCGGACAGGGGGCGACTATGGCTACACCTTC.

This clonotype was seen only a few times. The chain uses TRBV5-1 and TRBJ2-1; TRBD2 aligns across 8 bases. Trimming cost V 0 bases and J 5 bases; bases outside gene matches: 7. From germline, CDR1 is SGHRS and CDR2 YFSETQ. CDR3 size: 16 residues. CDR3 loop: CASSLDGTRSNNEQFF. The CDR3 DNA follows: TGCGCCAGCAGCTTGGATGGGACTAGAAGTAACAATGAGCAGTTCTTC.

DNA for the CDR3: TGCAGTGCGGGGGACAGGGGGTCGAACACCGGGGAGCTGTTTTTT. It codes for CSAGDRGSNTGELFF. The gene calls are TRBV20-1 and TRBJ2-2; TRBD1 aligns across 11 bases. The germline gives CDR1 DFQATT, CDR2 SNEGSKA (reference sequence). V gave up 6 bases and J gave up 0 bases; unmatched junction bases: 3. The CDR3 totals 15 residues.

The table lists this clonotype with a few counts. This CDR3 is CASSPMREPYNEQFF. The DNA of the CDR3 is TGTGCCAGCAGCCCCATGCGGGAGCCTTACAATGAGCAGTTCTTC. The chain employs TRBV7-2 and TRBJ2-1, with 7 bases lining up with TRBD2. There are 15 residues in the CDR3. The trim removed 5 bases at V and 4 bases at J, leaving 8 bases unmatched. The germline V gene has CDR1 SGHTA and CDR2 FQGNSA.

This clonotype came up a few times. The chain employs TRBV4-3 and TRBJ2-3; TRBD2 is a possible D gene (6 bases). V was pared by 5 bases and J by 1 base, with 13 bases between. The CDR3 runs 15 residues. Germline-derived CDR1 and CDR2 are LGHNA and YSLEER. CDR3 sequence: CASSGGAFGTDTQYF. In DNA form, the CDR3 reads TGCGCCAGCAGCGGAGGGGCTTTCGGCACAGATACGCAGTATTTT.

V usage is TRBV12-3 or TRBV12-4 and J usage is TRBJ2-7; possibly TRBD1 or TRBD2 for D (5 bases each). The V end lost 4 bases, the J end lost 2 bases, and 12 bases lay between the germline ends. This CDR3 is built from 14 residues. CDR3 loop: CASSSGASPYEQYF. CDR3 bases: TGTGCCAGCAGTTCCGGGGCCTCGCCCTACGAGCAGTACTTC.

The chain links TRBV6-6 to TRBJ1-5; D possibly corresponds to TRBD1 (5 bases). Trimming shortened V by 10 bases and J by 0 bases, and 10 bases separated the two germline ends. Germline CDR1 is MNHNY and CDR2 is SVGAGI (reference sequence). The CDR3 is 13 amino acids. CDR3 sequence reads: CATGAGSNQPQHF. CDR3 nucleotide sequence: TGTGCCACCGGGGCCGGTAGCAATCAGCCCCAGCATTTT.